The 30 T cell receptor beta chains in this list originate from one sample, sequenced in a study of blood T cell repertoires in COVID-19. Clones were read by immunoSEQ multiplex PCR, and TCRdb kept only the in-frame ones, dropping some. The sample gives 250,000 or so clones, over 70% of which show up once; roughly 3.7% is in the top ten. The material sequenced was PBMCs or T cells enriched from blood (not recorded which). The origin of the receptors is a woman in her thirties who had been exposed to COVID-19.

The genes are TRBV9 and TRBJ2-2; perhaps TRBD1 as D (6 bases). Trimming took off 2 bases at V and 2 bases at J, with 10 bases between the two ends. Germline V gene sequence: CDR1 SGDLS, CDR2 YYNGEE. The CDR3 extends over 15 amino acids. The CDR3 is CASSVGTINTGELFF. Here the CDR3 DNA reads TGTGCCAGCAGCGTCGGGACAATTAACACCGGGGAGCTGTTTTTT.

This chain connects TRBV6-5 to TRBJ1-2; D is unresolved. This CDR3 contains 13 residues. Trimming left V 6 bases short and J 2 bases short, with 10 bases between. Germline lookup yields CDR1 MNHEY and CDR2 SVGAGI. CDR3 sequence (DNA): TGTGCCAGCAGAGCGTCGACGAACTATGGCTACACCTTC. It yields the protein CASRASTNYGYTF.

The V call is TRBV19, the J call TRBJ2-1; 14 bases map to TRBD2. The V and J ends lost 1 base and 9 bases, in that order; junction bases with no gene match: 11. This CDR3 has 18 residues. Germline assignment: CDR1 LNHDA and CDR2 SQIVND (reference sequence). CDR3 coding DNA: TGTGCCAGTAGTATAGGTCATGGGACTAGCGGGAGCGACACTGAGCAGTTCTTC. Translating it yields CASSIGHGTSGSDTEQFF.

The chain recombines TRBV2 with TRBJ2-7, with TRBD2 identical over 13 bases. V shed 6 bases and J 2 bases; nucleotides not matched to a gene: 4. Looked up from germline, CDR1 is SNHLY and CDR2 is FYNNEI. The CDR3 runs to 15 residues. The CDR3 DNA is TGTGCCAGCAGGCTCGGACTAGCGGGAGCCTACGAGCAGTACTTC. Translation: CASRLGLAGAYEQYF.

V usage is TRBV5-1 and J usage is TRBJ2-3; 11 bases map to TRBD2. Germline assignment: CDR1 SGHRS and CDR2 YFSETQ. The CDR3 has 15 residues. V was clipped by 6 bases and J by 2 bases; unmatched bases: 5. CDR3 amino acids: CASTRLAGNTDTQYF. For the CDR3, the DNA is TGCGCCAGCACCAGACTAGCGGGGAACACAGATACGCAGTATTTT.

The chain recombines TRBV7-3 with TRBJ1-2; tentatively, D is TRBD1 (5 bases). This CDR3 has 14 amino acids. V was clipped by 5 bases and J by 6 bases, with 16 bases between them. Germline CDR1 reads SGHTA; CDR2 reads FQGTGA. CDR3 in amino acids: CASSLRQRGDGYTF. In nucleotides, the CDR3 is TGTGCCAGCAGCCTAAGACAGCGAGGAGATGGCTACACCTTC. Together with reference TRBV7-3 and TRBJ1-2, the CDR3 gives the full variable domain: GAGVSQTPSNKVTEKGKYVELRCDPISGHTALYWYRQSLGQGPEFLIYFQGTGAADDSGLPNDRFFAVRPEGSVSTLKIQRTERGDSAVYLCASSLRQRGDGYTFGSGTRLTVV.

The chain employs TRBV10-3 and TRBJ1-3; D is perhaps TRBD1 (6 bases). There are 13 residues in the CDR3. Germline V gene lookup returns CDR1 ENHRY and CDR2 SYGVKD. The V gene lost 11 bases and the J gene lost 4 bases, with 15 bases spanning the gap. The CDR3 loop is CAATGLGGNTIYF. The CDR3 coding sequence is TGTGCCGCGACAGGCCTGGGAGGAAACACCATATATTTT.

This chain links TRBV30 with TRBJ1-3, with a tentative D call TRBD1 (5 bases). Looked up from germline, CDR1 is GTSNPN and CDR2 is SVGIG (reference sequence). V lost 0 bases and J 7 bases, leaving 10 bases between the germline ends. CDR3 length: 13 amino acids. In DNA, the CDR3 is TGTGCCTGGAGTGTTTTCGGGGGGAACACCATATATTTT. Its translation is CAWSVFGGNTIYF.

The rearrangement links TRBV6-5 to TRBJ2-7, with a possible D match to TRBD1 (5 bases). Trimming took 6 bases from V and 4 from J, leaving 19 bases between them. The CDR3 has 15 amino acids. In germline, CDR1 is MNHEY, CDR2 SVGAGI. The CDR3 nucleotides are TGTGCCAGCAGCCGAACAAAGTGGGGCAAGTACGAGCAGTACTTC. Its translation is CASSRTKWGKYEQYF.

The chain is built from TRBV6-2 or TRBV6-3 and TRBJ1-2; TRBD1 agrees at 8 bases. Looked up from germline, CDR1 is MNHEY and CDR2 is SVGEGT. V shed 6 bases and J 3 bases; nucleotides not matched to a gene: 6. This CDR3 has 14 residues. CDR3 loop: CASSRGTGDYGYTF. The CDR3, as DNA: TGTGCCAGCAGCCGTGGGACAGGAGACTATGGCTACACCTTC.

The chain recombines TRBV18 with TRBJ2-2, with D possibly matching TRBD2 (5 bases). The germline V gene has CDR1 KGHSH and CDR2 LQKENI. The CDR3 is 18 amino acids. Trimming removed 3 bases at V and 6 bases at J, with 23 bases between. The CDR3 coding sequence is TGTGCCAGCTCACCTCTGCCTGGGAGCGCCATGACCGCCGGGGAGCTGTTTTTT. Its protein product is CASSPLPGSAMTAGELFF.

The V call is TRBV29-1, the J call TRBJ2-1; a possible D gene is TRBD2 (5 bases). The CDR3 extends over 12 amino acids. Germline CDR1 SQVTM, CDR2 ANQGSEA. V dropped 3 bases and J dropped 2 bases, with 5 bases sitting between them. The CDR3 nucleotides are TGCAGCGTTGAGCGGGCCTACAATGAGCAGTTCTTC. Amino acid sequence: CSVERAYNEQFF.

J is TRBJ2-1 and V is TRBV25-1; TRBD2 is a possible D gene (6 bases). This CDR3 is 13 amino acids long. Between the trimmed V and J ends, which lost 3 bases and 15 bases, there was a span of 18 bases. CDR1 is MGHDK and CDR2 is SYGVNS in the germline V gene. CDR3 DNA sequence: TGTGCCAGCAGTGATCCCTCTCTAGCGAATCCGTTCTTC. Protein: CASSDPSLANPFF.

This clone was counted once. The chain uses TRBV5-1 and TRBJ2-3; the D is unclear. The CDR3 spans 13 residues. The ends were cut back, 7 bases at V and 3 bases at J, with 12 bases in the middle. The V gene's germline CDR1 is SGHRS and CDR2 YFSETQ. As DNA, the CDR3 is TGCGCCAGCTCTTCGTCTAGAACAGATACGCAGTATTTT. The encoded protein is CASSSSRTDTQYF.

V and J are TRBV4-1 and TRBJ2-1, with D tentatively TRBD1 (7 bases). V was shortened by 1 base and J by 12 bases, with 25 bases between the two germline ends. The CDR3 covers 17 residues. Germline V gene lookup returns CDR1 MGHRA and CDR2 YSYEKL. The CDR3 here is CASSQAPGGLQGDGQFF. In nucleotides, the CDR3 is TGCGCCAGCAGCCAAGCCCCCGGGGGTCTTCAGGGGGATGGGCAGTTCTTC.

The CDR3 nucleotides read TGTGCCAGCAGAGGGGTTGGGCGAGAGACCCAGTACTTC. Its protein product is CASRGVGRETQYF. The chain couples TRBV12-3 or TRBV12-4 to TRBJ2-5; D perhaps matches TRBD1 (5 bases). The V end was cut by 6 bases, the J end by 4 bases, with 12 bases between. CDR3 length: 13 amino acids.

The V and J genes are TRBV3-1 (or the pseudogene TRBV3-2) and TRBJ1-1; 8 bases map to TRBD1. The CDR3 is 13 residues long. V trimming: 4 bases; J trimming: 6 bases; junction bases outside the gene matches: 4. Per germline, CDR1 LGHDT and CDR2 YNNKEL (reference sequence). The CDR3 DNA reads as TGTGCCAGCAGCCTGACAGGGGAGTCTGAAGCTTTCTTT. This encodes CASSLTGESEAFF.

The chain carries TRBV28 and TRBJ2-7; 16 bases map to TRBD2. The V gene end was trimmed by 5 bases and the J gene end by 4 bases; junction bases not matched to a gene: 5. The CDR3 length is 16 residues. Germline CDR1 reads MDHEN; CDR2 reads SYDVKM. The CDR3 region is CASSTGTSGRAYEQYF. The DNA of the CDR3 is TGTGCCAGCAGTACCGGGACTAGCGGGAGGGCATACGAGCAGTACTTC.

The CDR3 here is CASSQELAGGTDTQYF. Written as DNA, the CDR3 is TGTGCCAGCAGCCAAGAGCTAGCGGGAGGGACAGATACGCAGTATTTT. The chain uses TRBV3-1 (or the pseudogene TRBV3-2) and TRBJ2-3; 12 bases are a match to TRBD2. After removal of 0 bases from V and 3 bases from J, the junction contained 1 base not matched to a gene. Per germline, CDR1 LGHDT and CDR2 YNNKEL (reference sequence). This CDR3 is built from 16 residues.

The chain combines TRBV29-1 with TRBJ2-3; D is possibly TRBD1 (5 bases). Trimming took 4 bases from V and 0 from J, leaving 5 bases between them. This CDR3 region has 12 residues. The germline V gene has CDR1 SQVTM and CDR2 ANQGSEA. CDR3 amino acids: CSVGGSTDTQYF. For the CDR3, the DNA is TGCAGCGTTGGGGGCAGCACAGATACGCAGTATTTT.

The genes are TRBV7-9 and TRBJ1-6; TRBD1 matches at 9 bases. Germline CDR1 SEHNR, CDR2 FQNEAQ (reference sequence). With 2 bases clipped from V and 8 bases from J, the junction kept 4 bases outside the gene matches. This CDR3 is built from 15 residues. This CDR3 reads CASSLSRTGDSPLHF. DNA for the CDR3: TGTGCCAGCAGCTTATCTAGGACAGGGGATTCACCCCTCCACTTT.

The chain links TRBV20-1 to TRBJ2-7; 7 bases fit TRBD1. This CDR3 spans 11 amino acids. The V and J ends lost 7 bases and 3 bases, in that order; junction bases with no gene match: 3. Germline V CDR1 and CDR2: DFQATT, SNEGSKA (reference sequence). The CDR3 DNA follows: TGCAGTGTGGGACAGTTCTACGAGCAGTACTTC. Translated, it gives CSVGQFYEQYF.

This chain links TRBV4-1 with TRBJ2-1, with 8 bases matching TRBD1. V lost 0 bases, J lost 2 bases, and 0 bases stayed unmatched. The CDR3 extends over 15 amino acids. Germline CDR1 and CDR2: MGHRA and YSYEKL. The CDR3 sequence: CASSQDRGPYNEQFF. For the CDR3, the DNA is TGCGCCAGCAGCCAAGACAGGGGGCCCTACAATGAGCAGTTCTTC.

V usage is TRBV5-1 and J usage is TRBJ2-3; possibly TRBD2 for D (6 bases). With 1 base removed from V and 2 bases from J, the gap between germline ends came to 8 bases. The CDR3 runs 14 residues. The V gene's germline CDR1 is SGHRS and CDR2 YFSETQ. The CDR3 spells CASSLSGHTDTQYF. The CDR3 coding sequence is TGCGCCAGCAGCTTGAGCGGGCACACAGATACGCAGTATTTT.

This clone was picked up a small number of times. The gene calls are TRBV5-1 and TRBJ2-2; tentatively, D is TRBD2 (6 bases). This CDR3 spans 15 amino acids. The germline gives CDR1 SGHRS, CDR2 YFSETQ. V lost 3 bases and J lost 1, with 10 bases in between. CDR3 DNA sequence: TGCGCCAGCAGCTCTAGCGTGAAGAACACCGGGGAGCTGTTTTTT. This translates into CASSSSVKNTGELFF.

DNA of the CDR3: TGTGCCAGCAGCCTAGGAGTGCGAGTCAACTATGGCTACACCTTC. Translating it yields CASSLGVRVNYGYTF. V gene TRBV11-2 combines with J gene TRBJ1-2; D gene unclear. CDR3 length equals 15 residues. The germline CDR1 and CDR2 sequences are SGHAT and FQNNGV. Trimming removed 5 bases from V and 2 bases from J, with 15 bases in between. Variable domain in full (rest from reference TRBV11-2 and TRBJ1-2): EAGVAQSPRYKIIEKRQSVAFWCNPISGHATLYWYQQILGQGPKLLIQFQNNGVVDDSQLPKDRFSAERLKGVDSTLKIQPAKLEDSAVYLCASSLGVRVNYGYTFGSGTRLTVV.

The rearrangement links TRBV30 to TRBJ1-2; D gene ambiguous. Germline CDR1 and CDR2: GTSNPN and SVGIG (reference sequence). The CDR3 is 13 amino acids. V shed 2 bases and J shed 4 bases, with 11 bases lying between them. CDR3 residues: CAWSPSSPYGYTF. In nucleotides, the CDR3 is TGTGCCTGGAGTCCGTCCAGTCCCTATGGCTACACCTTC.

This clone has just a few counts. The rearrangement uses TRBV9 and TRBJ2-1; TRBD2 matches 10 bases. Germline values: CDR1 SGDLS, CDR2 YYNGEE. J lost 4 bases, V lost 0 bases, and 4 bases had no gene match. CDR3 length equals 16 residues. In nucleotides, the CDR3 is TGTGCCAGCAGCGTAGCTAGCGGGGGCGCTTACAATGAGCAGTTCTTC. It codes for CASSVASGGAYNEQFF.

V is TRBV6-5 and J is TRBJ2-1; tentatively, D is TRBD2 (5 bases). CDR3 length: 13 amino acids. V dropped 2 bases and J dropped 10 bases, with 12 bases sitting between them. The germline V gene encodes CDR1 MNHEY and CDR2 SVGAGI. Here the CDR3 reads CASSYLLGGEQFF. CDR3 DNA: TGTGCCAGCAGTTACCTGTTGGGCGGGGAGCAGTTCTTC.

This clone was counted a single time. The CDR3 coding sequence is TGTGCCAGTAGTTTTCGGGGGAACACTGAAGCTTTCTTT. The encoded protein is CASSFRGNTEAFF. V gene TRBV19 combines with J gene TRBJ1-1; D gene uncertain. The CDR3 length is 13 residues. V lost 5 bases and J 1 base, leaving 8 bases between the germline ends. Per the germline V gene, CDR1 is LNHDA and CDR2 is SQIVND (reference sequence).